The 31 T cell receptor beta chains in this list originate from one sample, sequenced in a study of metastatic and nonmetastatic thyroid tumors (dated by TCRdb to the early 2020s). Before undergoing thyroid surgery, none of the patients had been given any kind of treatment. Library creation used PCR. Sequencing used an Illumina HiSeq 4000. TCRdb trimmed the raw reads at Q25, called clones with MiXCR and kept productive beta chains. A total of about 59,000 clones appear in this sample, roughly 30% of them only once. The top ten clones comprise approximately 16% of the sample. Sequences were obtained from blood. The receptor set was obtained from a female donor with papillary thyroid cancer or a benign thyroid nodule (not recorded which). Some clones in this sample may be carry-over from other donors' samples.

There are a few counts of this clone. This chain connects TRBV6-5 to TRBJ1-2, with D unclear. Trimming removed 2 bases from V and 0 bases from J, with 10 bases in between. The CDR3 contains 15 residues. In germline, CDR1 is MNHEY, CDR2 SVGAGI. The CDR3 loop is CASSYDRLPNYGYTF. The CDR3 DNA reads TGTGCCAGCAGTTACGATAGGCTACCTAACTATGGCTACACCTTC.

There are a few counts of this clone. This rearrangement joins TRBV19 to TRBJ1-1, with a weak D call TRBD1 (5 bases). From germline, CDR1 is LNHDA and CDR2 SQIVND (reference sequence). The CDR3 has 13 amino acids. The V gene lost 7 bases and the J gene lost 1 base, with 10 bases spanning the gap. As DNA, the CDR3 is TGTGCCAGTAAACCAGGGAAGAACACTGAAGCTTTCTTT. Amino acid sequence: CASKPGKNTEAFF.

About this clone itself: A read error is possible here, since a much larger clone lies one base away. V gene TRBV6-9 combines with J gene TRBJ1-6; D might be TRBD1 (6 bases). Germline CDR1 is MNHGY and CDR2 is SVAAGI. The CDR3 is made up of 12 amino acids. CDR3 sequence reads: CASSEDRSPLHF. CDR3 DNA: TGCGCCAGCAGCGAGGACAGATCACCCCTCCACTTC.

The CDR3 DNA is TGTGCCAGCAGCTCGGGACCGGGAAACACCATATATTTT. Translated: CASSSGPGNTIYF. The chain uses TRBV11-2 and TRBJ1-3; TRBD1 is a possible D gene (5 bases). The CDR3 length is 13 residues. Trimming cost V 4 bases and J 4 bases, with 8 bases left between them. Looked up from germline, CDR1 is SGHAT and CDR2 is FQNNGV.

In its sample, this clone was seen a few times. This chain links TRBV6-1 with TRBJ2-7; D remains ambiguous. There are 13 residues in the CDR3. V lost 7 bases and J 2 bases, leaving 12 bases between the germline ends. In germline, CDR1 is MNHNS, CDR2 SASEGT. The CDR3 bases are TGTGCCAGCAACCCCCAATATACCTACGAGCAGTACTTC. Translation gives CASNPQYTYEQYF.

This chain joins TRBV6-4 and TRBJ2-5, with 10 bases fitting TRBD1. CDR3 length equals 20 residues. V gave up 6 bases and J gave up 1 base; unmatched junction bases: 20. Germline V gene sequence: CDR1 MRHNA, CDR2 SNTAGT. As DNA, the CDR3 is TGTGCCAGCAGAGACGACAGGGGGCGCGACTACCTTGTCCCCCAAGAGACCCAGTACTTC. This sequence encodes CASRDDRGRDYLVPQETQYF.

As regards this clone: One junction end does not reproduce the germline sequence, and a read error may be involved. The chain joins TRBV5-1 to TRBJ2-6, with D uncertain. Looked up from germline, CDR1 is SGHRS and CDR2 is YFSETQ. This CDR3 region has 14 residues. CDR3 loop: CASSLSSGSNVLTF. The CDR3 nucleotides are TGCGCCAGCAGCTTGAGCTCTGGGTCCAACGTCCTGACTTTC. The full variable domain, in which reference TRBV5-1 and TRBJ2-6 provide the parts outside the CDR3, is KAGVTQTPRYLIKTRGQQVTLSCSPISGHRSVSWYQQTPGQGLQFLFEYFSETQRNKGNFPGRFSGRQFSNSRSEMNVSTLELGDSALYLCASSLSSGSNVLTFGAGSRLTVL.

The J gene is TRBJ2-7, the V gene TRBV2; D remains unclear. The ends were cut back, 8 bases at V and 5 bases at J, with 10 bases in the middle. This CDR3 spans 11 amino acids. The germline V gene encodes CDR1 SNHLY and CDR2 FYNNEI. CDR3 DNA: TGTGCCAGCTCCATACTAAACGAGCAGTACTTC. It is translated as CASSILNEQYF.

The rearrangement links TRBV9 to TRBJ2-7, with TRBD2 identical over 8 bases. CDR3 length equals 16 residues. Germline CDR1 and CDR2: SGDLS and YYNGEE. Unmatched junction bases numbered 5, after V lost 0 bases and J lost 0 bases. CDR3 nucleotides: TGTGCCAGCAGCGTAGCTAGCGGGCAGAGCTCCTACGAGCAGTACTTC. Translated: CASSVASGQSSYEQYF.

The CDR3 region has the DNA TGTGCCAGCAGCGGGGGGGGTGGCACTGAAGCTTTCTTT. Protein product: CASSGGGGTEAFF. The rearrangement joins TRBV6-1 to TRBJ1-1, with D possibly TRBD1 on 5 matching bases. The CDR3 has 13 residues. The germline V gene has CDR1 MNHNS and CDR2 SASEGT. V dropped 6 bases and J dropped 4 bases, with 12 bases sitting between them.

J is TRBJ2-3 and V is TRBV20-1, with TRBD2 matching 11 bases. The CDR3 sequence is 14 residues long. CDR1 is DFQATT and CDR2 is SNEGSKA in the germline V gene (reference sequence). V lost 6 bases to trimming and J lost 3 bases; unmatched junction nucleotides: 5. The CDR3 protein is CSARLAGLTDTQYF. The CDR3 DNA is TGCAGTGCACGACTAGCGGGGTTAACAGATACGCAGTATTTT.

The chain is built from TRBV3-1 and TRBJ1-2, with 8 bases lining up with TRBD1. V was clipped by 0 bases and J by 8 bases; unmatched bases: 8. Germline V lookup: CDR1 LGHDT, CDR2 YNNKEL (reference sequence). The CDR3 extends over 15 amino acids. The CDR3 region has the DNA TGTGCCAGCAGCCAAGATCCGCAGGGGGCAAGAGGCTACACCTTC. Protein: CASSQDPQGARGYTF.

This clone appeared a few times. This chain connects TRBV10-2 to TRBJ2-2; TRBD2 aligns across 11 bases. CDR3 length: 14 amino acids. Germline V gene data show CDR1 as WSHSY and CDR2 as SAAADI. V shed 11 bases and J 6 bases; nucleotides not matched to a gene: 8. CDR3 protein: CAAQLAGEAGELFF. In DNA, the CDR3 is TGCGCCGCACAACTAGCGGGGGAGGCCGGGGAGCTGTTTTTT.

This clone was recorded many times. The V gene is TRBV7-3, the J gene TRBJ1-1, with D perhaps TRBD1 (5 bases). Germline V gene data show CDR1 as SGHTA and CDR2 as FQGTGA. V dropped 5 bases and J dropped 0 bases, with 16 bases sitting between them. The CDR3 is 16 amino acids. DNA for the CDR3: TGTGCCAGCAGCCTCCAAGGGACGGATATGAACACTGAAGCTTTCTTT. Protein sequence: CASSLQGTDMNTEAFF.

This clone came up a few times. The chain combines TRBV28 with TRBJ2-3; 16 bases match TRBD2. CDR1 is MDHEN, CDR2 SYDVKM, per germline. V shed 6 bases, J shed 1 base, and the junction held 10 bases outside the gene matches. CDR3 length equals 19 residues. The chain's CDR3 is CASSLPGTSGRAGTDTQYF. The CDR3, as DNA: TGTGCCAGCAGCCTCCCAGGGACTAGCGGGAGGGCCGGCACAGATACGCAGTATTTT.

This chain joins TRBV3-1 and TRBJ2-1; D remains unclear. Germline V lookup: CDR1 LGHDT, CDR2 YNNKEL (reference sequence). CDR3 length: 12 amino acids. Trimming took 0 bases from V and 8 from J, leaving 5 bases between them. The CDR3 is CASSQDRDEQFF. In DNA, the CDR3 is TGTGCCAGCAGCCAAGATAGGGATGAGCAGTTCTTC.

The chain carries TRBV19 and TRBJ2-7, with D possibly being TRBD1 (6 bases). The CDR3 sequence is 13 residues long. V was shortened by 5 bases and J by 4 bases, with 12 bases between the two germline ends. In germline, CDR1 is LNHDA, CDR2 SQIVND (reference sequence). The CDR3 here is CASSSGTPYEQYF. The CDR3 DNA reads TGTGCCAGTAGTTCCGGGACACCTTACGAGCAGTACTTC.

This clone occurred a few times. V usage is TRBV6-2 or TRBV6-3 and J usage is TRBJ2-7; D is unresolved. Trimming shortened V by 7 bases and J by 0 bases, and 13 bases separated the two germline ends. Germline assignment: CDR1 MNHEY and CDR2 SVGEGT. The CDR3 spans 14 residues. CDR3 region: CASTPAARSYEQYF. CDR3 sequence (DNA): TGTGCCAGCACCCCGGCAGCGCGCTCCTACGAGCAGTACTTC.

The chain links TRBV19 to TRBJ2-3; D is undetermined. CDR1 is LNHDA, CDR2 SQIVND, per germline (reference sequence). V was clipped by 5 bases and J by 5 bases, with 11 bases between them. This CDR3 comprises 13 residues. The CDR3 reads CASSPGAGDTQYF. DNA for the CDR3: TGTGCCAGTAGTCCCGGAGCAGGAGATACGCAGTATTTT.

V usage is TRBV28 and J usage is TRBJ2-5, with 8 bases aligning to TRBD1. Trimming cost V 4 bases and J 4 bases; bases outside gene matches: 11. Germline CDR1 and CDR2: MDHEN and SYDVKM. The CDR3 has 16 residues. Here the CDR3 reads CASSSPGTGSGETQYF. DNA of the CDR3: TGTGCCAGCAGTTCCCCAGGGACAGGATCAGGAGAGACCCAGTACTTC.

The V call is TRBV7-8, the J call TRBJ1-2; D ambiguous. V gave up 5 bases and J gave up 7 bases, with 17 bases separating them. CDR1 and CDR2 from the germline V gene are SGHVS and FQNEAQ. The CDR3 has 14 residues. DNA for the CDR3: TGTGCCAGCAGCGGGCTAGACACTCGTGGTGGCTACACCTTC. It yields the protein CASSGLDTRGGYTF.

This chain links TRBV27 with TRBJ2-7, with TRBD2 as a possible D gene (6 bases). The CDR3 length is 15 residues. V gave up 5 bases and J gave up 2 bases, with 16 bases separating them. Germline CDR1 is MNHEY and CDR2 is SMNVEV (reference sequence). This CDR3 is CASSTRDSRAYEQYF. For the CDR3, the DNA is TGTGCCAGCAGTACACGGGACTCCCGCGCCTACGAGCAGTACTTC.

This clone was detected a few times. The rearrangement joins TRBV2 to TRBJ2-2; 7 bases match TRBD1. CDR1 and CDR2 (germline): SNHLY, FYNNEI. The V gene end was trimmed by 1 base and the J gene end by 7 bases; junction bases not matched to a gene: 6. CDR3 length: 15 residues. The CDR3 DNA reads TGTGCCAGCAGTGAAGGGACAGGCCTAGGCGGGGAGCTGTTTTTT. This gives the protein CASSEGTGLGGELFF. The entire variable domain, with the rest obtained from reference TRBV2 and TRBJ2-2, is as follows: EPEVTQTPSHQVTQMGQEVILRCVPISNHLYFYWYRQILGQKVEFLVSFYNNEISEKSEIFDDQFSVERPDGSNFTLKIRSTKLEDSAMYFCASSEGTGLGGELFFGEGSRLTVL.

This clone has only a few counts. The chain has TRBV20-1 and TRBJ2-5; D unclear. The germline CDR1 and CDR2 sequences are DFQATT and SNEGSKA (reference sequence). CDR3 length: 12 residues. The germline V and J ends were trimmed by 2 bases and 5 bases, with 9 bases remaining between them. CDR3: CSARRYEETQYF. The CDR3 coding sequence is TGCAGTGCTAGACGTTATGAGGAGACCCAGTACTTC.

This chain links TRBV30 with TRBJ2-7; 7 positions match TRBD1. From germline, CDR1 is GTSNPN and CDR2 SVGIG (reference sequence). After removal of 2 bases from V and 1 base from J, the junction contained 8 bases not matched to a gene. This CDR3 is 15 amino acids long. The CDR3 DNA is TGTGCCTGGAGTCAGACCGGGACAGCATCCTACGAGCAGTACTTC. It codes for CAWSQTGTASYEQYF.

This chain joins TRBV6-6 and TRBJ1-2; D is perhaps TRBD1 (5 bases). The CDR3 totals 14 residues. Germline CDR1 reads MNHNY; CDR2 reads SVGAGI (reference sequence). Trimming left V 2 bases short and J 5 bases short, with 12 bases between. CDR3 protein: CASSYEGRIYGYTF. The CDR3 DNA reads TGTGCCAGCAGTTACGAGGGGAGGATATATGGCTACACCTTC.

This chain joins TRBV5-5 and TRBJ1-5, with a weak D call TRBD1 (6 bases). Trimming left V 3 bases short and J 4 bases short, with 11 bases between. CDR3 length: 14 residues. Germline values: CDR1 SGHKS, CDR2 YYEKEE (reference sequence). The CDR3 sequence is CASSSLTGNQPQHF. In nucleotides, the CDR3 is TGTGCCAGCAGCTCTCTGACAGGTAATCAGCCCCAGCATTTT.

The table lists this clone with a few counts. V and J are TRBV6-2 or TRBV6-3 and TRBJ2-1, with 10 bases matching TRBD1. CDR1 is MNHEY and CDR2 is SVGEGT in the germline V gene. J was trimmed by 8 bases and V by 7 bases; bases with no gene match: 11. This CDR3 region has 15 residues. The CDR3 DNA reads as TGTGCCAGCACCCCAGCGGACAGGGGGTTTGATGAGCAGTTCTTC. This gives the protein CASTPADRGFDEQFF.

This clone was seen only a few times. The rearrangement joins TRBV6-1 to TRBJ1-1; D perhaps matches TRBD1 (5 bases). V was clipped by 6 bases and J by 8 bases, with 10 bases between them. Germline V CDR1 and CDR2: MNHNS, SASEGT. The CDR3 extends over 11 amino acids. CDR3 in DNA: TGTGCCAGCAGCCTTGGGGACGAAGCTTTCTTT. Protein product: CASSLGDEAFF.

V usage is TRBV5-6 and J usage is TRBJ1-5; D remains ambiguous. V gave up 4 bases and J gave up 4 bases, with 9 bases separating them. Germline lookup yields CDR1 SGHDT and CDR2 YYEEEE. The CDR3 is 13 residues long. CDR3 protein: CASSKRVNQPQHF. In DNA form, the CDR3 reads TGTGCCAGCAGCAAAAGGGTAAATCAGCCCCAGCATTTT.

This clone was seen a few times. This chain connects TRBV3-1 to TRBJ2-3; 15 bases match TRBD2. Germline CDR1 reads LGHDT; CDR2 reads YNNKEL (reference sequence). This CDR3 spans 17 amino acids. V was clipped by 5 bases and J by 4 bases; unmatched bases: 7. In nucleotides, the CDR3 is TGTGCCAGCAGCTCCGGACTAGCGGGGGGGCCGTCAGATACGCAGTATTTT. Protein sequence: CASSSGLAGGPSDTQYF.